This T cell receptor (beta chain) emerged from a study of cytomegalovirus exposure and HLA in healthy donors. In germline, CDR1 is SGHNT, CDR2 YYREEE (reference sequence). Unmatched junction bases numbered 6, after V lost 4 bases and J lost 0 bases. The CDR3 spans 16 residues. Regarding the study as a whole: Cytomegalovirus-associated status was assigned to approximately 160 TCR beta chains. One variant, a missense change in DCLRE1C, was linked in a later analysis to TCR beta V- and J-gene trimming. When analyzed later, the rates of TCR association showed variation by HLA locus, with DRB1 the most and HLA-C the fewest.

As concerns this clone: The antigen is unknown.

PCR amplification relied on 60 Vbeta primers (plus 13 Jbeta primers). Repertoires were generated with immunoSEQ multiplex PCR, while TCRdb's copy carries only in-frame clones and drops some. The repertoire holds 160,000 or so clones, with around 80% as singletons. This clonotype was sampled from a middle-aged man in good health and CMV-seronegative. This chain joins TRBV5-4 and TRBJ2-3; TRBD1 matches 9 bases. The sample consisted of PBMCs. The CDR3 spells CASSIRTGASTDTQYF. CDR3 DNA sequence: TGTGCCAGCAGCATCAGGACAGGGGCCAGCACAGATACGCAGTATTTT.